One and the same sample provided the 30 T cell receptor beta chains below, sequenced in a study of blood T cell repertoires in COVID-19. Produced via immunoSEQ multiplex PCR; TCRdb's table is partial and in-frame only. The sample contains about 75,000 clones, approximately 87% of which appear only once. Source material: peripheral blood. The receptor set was obtained from a human donor in a cohort sampled during active COVID-19.

The chain links TRBV18 to TRBJ2-2; 11 bases map to TRBD1. This CDR3 is built from 17 residues. CDR1 KGHSH and CDR2 LQKENI come from the germline V gene. The trim removed 5 bases at V and 3 bases at J, leaving 8 bases unmatched. CDR3 region: CASSSGTGGQDTGELFF. As DNA, the CDR3 is TGTGCCAGCTCATCGGGGACAGGGGGTCAGGACACCGGGGAGCTGTTTTTT.

Remarks on this clone: Other DNA sequences in this sample translate to the same CDR3. J is TRBJ2-1 and V is TRBV7-2, with 9 bases lining up with TRBD2. Losses at the gene ends were 5 bases for V and 0 bases for J; bases not matched to a gene: 2. This CDR3 contains 15 residues. CDR1 is SGHTA, CDR2 FQGNSA, per germline. CDR3 nucleotide sequence: TGTGCCAGCAGCCTGGGACTAGCCTCCTACAATGAGCAGTTCTTC. This encodes CASSLGLASYNEQFF.

The chain has TRBV7-9 and TRBJ2-7; D not resolved. This CDR3 comprises 15 residues. The V and J ends lost 2 bases and 7 bases respectively, with 18 bases between them. The germline gives CDR1 SEHNR, CDR2 FQNEAQ (reference sequence). Here the CDR3 DNA reads TGTGCCAGCAGCTTACATTCGGCAGGCGACCGTGAGCAGTACTTC. Its translation: CASSLHSAGDREQYF. The full variable domain, with the rest looked up from reference TRBV7-9 and TRBJ2-7, is DTGVSQNPRHKITKRGQNVTFRCDPISEHNRLYWYRQTLGQGPEFLTYFQNEAQLEKSRLLSDRFSAERPKGSFSTLEIQRTEQGDSAMYLCASSLHSAGDREQYFGPGTRLTVT.

J is TRBJ1-1 and V is TRBV10-1; weak D call: TRBD1 (5 bases). V was clipped by 2 bases and J by 1 base, with 14 bases between them. The germline V gene has CDR1 WNHNN and CDR2 SYGVQD (reference sequence). The CDR3 has 16 amino acids. CDR3 bases: TGCGCCAGCAGTGAGCCTCCAGGGATGGGGAACACTGAAGCTTTCTTT. It translates to CASSEPPGMGNTEAFF.

J is TRBJ2-7 and V is TRBV6-5, with 8 bases fitting TRBD2. Per germline, CDR1 MNHEY and CDR2 SVGAGI. The CDR3 extends over 14 amino acids. V gave up 6 bases and J gave up 2 bases; unmatched junction bases: 6. The CDR3 loop reads CASRGSGNPYEQYF. CDR3 nucleotide sequence: TGTGCCAGCAGAGGTAGCGGGAACCCCTACGAGCAGTACTTC.

The chain recombines TRBV15 with TRBJ2-1; 11 nucleotides agree with TRBD2. Germline-derived CDR1 and CDR2 are LNHNV and YYDKDF (reference sequence). V gave up 5 bases and J gave up 1 base; unmatched junction bases: 10. The CDR3 has 18 residues. CDR3 bases: TGTGCCACCAGCTGGGGACTAGCGGTTAAGTCTTCCTACAATGAGCAGTTCTTC. This codes for CATSWGLAVKSSYNEQFF.

The chain combines TRBV27 with TRBJ1-5; 7 bases map to TRBD1. The CDR3 runs 15 residues. V was pared by 7 bases and J by 2 bases, with 8 bases of the junction left unmatched. Germline assignment: CDR1 MNHEY and CDR2 SMNVEV (reference sequence). The CDR3 reads CASKLQGLGNQPQHF. The CDR3 DNA follows: TGTGCCAGCAAACTACAGGGGTTGGGCAATCAGCCCCAGCATTTT.

This clone was counted a few times. Other nucleotide sequences from this sample produce the same CDR3. The chain recombines TRBV7-9 with TRBJ1-3; 8 nucleotides agree with TRBD1. CDR1 and CDR2 (germline): SEHNR, FQNEAQ (reference sequence). V lost 5 bases and J lost 2; bases outside the gene matches: 5. The CDR3 is 15 residues long. CDR3 in amino acids: CASSPPDRAGNTIYF. CDR3 sequence (DNA): TGTGCCAGCAGCCCGCCGGACAGGGCTGGAAACACCATATATTTT.

The gene calls are TRBV9 and TRBJ2-7, with D possibly being TRBD1 (6 bases). V shed 0 bases and J shed 4 bases, with 14 bases lying between them. Per the germline V gene, CDR1 is SGDLS and CDR2 is YYNGEE. The length of the CDR3 is 15 residues. CDR3 nucleotides: TGTGCCAGCAGCGTAGGTCCAGGGGAGAGGTACGAGCAGTACTTC. Residues: CASSVGPGERYEQYF. Full variable domain (remainder filled in from reference TRBV9 and TRBJ2-7): DSGVTQTPKHLITATGQRVTLRCSPRSGDLSVYWYQQSLDQGLQFLIQYYNGEERAKGNILERFSAQQFPDLHSELNLSSLELGDSALYFCASSVGPGERYEQYFGPGTRLTVT.

The chain combines TRBV29-1 with TRBJ2-7, with TRBD1 matching over 7 bases. The germline V gene encodes CDR1 SQVTM and CDR2 ANQGSEA. The CDR3 extends over 14 amino acids. Trimming took 6 bases from V and 0 from J; bases not matched to a gene: 8. For the CDR3, the DNA is TGCAGCGTCACTCCTAACAGGGGCTCCTACGAGCAGTACTTC. This translates into CSVTPNRGSYEQYF.

The chain recombines TRBV4-2 with TRBJ2-2, with 8 bases that match TRBD2. This CDR3 has 15 amino acids. Germline V lookup: CDR1 LGHNA, CDR2 YNFKEQ. With V trimmed by 4 bases and J by 4 bases, 5 bases remained unmatched. This CDR3 reads CASSPREGLTGELFF. The CDR3 region has the DNA TGTGCCAGCAGCCCCCGGGAGGGCCTCACCGGGGAGCTGTTTTTT.

V is TRBV29-1 and J is TRBJ1-1; unclear D gene. Germline assignment: CDR1 SQVTM and CDR2 ANQGSEA. Trimming removed 1 base at V and 2 bases at J, with 11 bases between. The CDR3 length is 14 residues. CDR3 bases: TGCAGCGTTGAAGTGGCGGGCCTTAACACTGAAGCTTTCTTT. As protein: CSVEVAGLNTEAFF.

The chain joins TRBV7-9 to TRBJ1-2, with D possibly being TRBD1 (5 bases). Germline lookup yields CDR1 SEHNR and CDR2 FQNEAQ (reference sequence). The CDR3 loop spans 15 amino acids. V was trimmed by 7 bases and J by 3 bases, leaving 18 bases between them. CDR3 sequence reads: CASTLDGGGYYGYTF. CDR3 DNA: TGTGCCAGCACCTTGGATGGGGGAGGCTACTATGGCTACACCTTC.

This sequence joins TRBV5-1 and TRBJ2-5; D is unresolved. Deletions cut 4 bases from V and 5 bases from J, with 12 bases between. The CDR3 spans 13 residues. The germline V gene has CDR1 SGHRS and CDR2 YFSETQ. CDR3 sequence (DNA): TGCGCCAGCAGCCCGCGCGGTTCGGAGACCCAGTACTTC. It codes for CASSPRGSETQYF.

This rearrangement joins TRBV3-1 (or the pseudogene TRBV3-2) to TRBJ2-5; no reliable D call. The CDR3 totals 12 residues. V gave up 2 bases and J gave up 4 bases, with 5 bases separating them. CDR1 is LGHDT and CDR2 is YNNKEL in the germline V gene (reference sequence). The CDR3 DNA sequence: TGTGCCAGCAGCCAACTGTCAGAGACCCAGTACTTC. It codes for CASSQLSETQYF.

This clone was recorded a few times. The V and J genes are TRBV28 and TRBJ1-5; D is perhaps TRBD1 (6 bases). In germline, CDR1 is MDHEN, CDR2 SYDVKM. The CDR3 contains 15 residues. The V end lost 5 bases, the J end lost 0 bases, and 11 bases lay between the germline ends. The CDR3 sequence: CASSGQRYSNQPQHF. For the CDR3, the DNA is TGTGCCAGCAGTGGACAGAGATATAGCAATCAGCCCCAGCATTTT.

The chain couples TRBV19 to TRBJ1-4, with D unresolved. With 1 base removed from V and 8 bases from J, the gap between germline ends came to 17 bases. Germline V gene sequence: CDR1 LNHDA, CDR2 SQIVND (reference sequence). CDR3 length: 16 residues. Here the CDR3 DNA reads TGTGCCAGTAGTATAGTAGAGGCCCGGGTCGCGGAAAAACTGTTTTTT. This translates into CASSIVEARVAEKLFF.

The rearrangement links TRBV2 to TRBJ2-1; D gene unclear. The CDR3 loop spans 14 amino acids. Germline-derived CDR1 and CDR2 are SNHLY and FYNNEI. The V and J ends lost 8 bases and 3 bases respectively, with 14 bases between them. CDR3 residues: CASLQPYHYNEQFF. The CDR3 DNA is TGTGCCAGCTTACAACCTTACCACTACAATGAGCAGTTCTTC.

This rearrangement joins TRBV4-1 to TRBJ2-1, with D perhaps matching TRBD1 (5 bases). V lost 0 bases and J 2 bases, leaving 14 bases between the germline ends. The CDR3 is 17 amino acids. CDR1 and CDR2 from the germline V gene are MGHRA and YSYEKL. The CDR3 nucleotides read TGCGCCAGCAGCCAAGACCTGACAGAAACCGCCTACAATGAGCAGTTCTTC. This gives the protein CASSQDLTETAYNEQFF.

The chain uses TRBV7-2 and TRBJ1-2, with TRBD1 matching 7 bases. This CDR3 has 14 residues. CDR1 is SGHTA and CDR2 is FQGNSA in the germline V gene. The ends lost 4 bases at V and 5 bases at J; junction bases unmatched: 7. The CDR3 sequence: CASSSRQGQYGYTF. CDR3 DNA sequence: TGTGCCAGCAGCTCGAGACAGGGCCAATATGGCTACACCTTC.

Only one count was recorded for this clone. The chain recombines TRBV7-3 with TRBJ1-1; 7 bases match TRBD1. This CDR3 spans 14 amino acids. Germline CDR1 is SGHTA and CDR2 is FQGTGA. Trimming took 5 bases from V and 4 from J; bases not matched to a gene: 7. This chain's CDR3 is CASSLGQRGTEAFF. The CDR3 bases are TGTGCCAGCAGCCTGGGACAGAGGGGCACTGAAGCTTTCTTT.

The chain couples TRBV11-1 to TRBJ2-7, with 7 bases that match TRBD2. The CDR3 has 14 amino acids. Germline V CDR1 and CDR2: SGHAT, FQDESV (reference sequence). Losses at the gene ends were 5 bases for V and 7 bases for J; bases not matched to a gene: 11. The CDR3, as DNA: TGTGCCAGCAGCCAGCGGGAAATCAGGCGGGAGCAGTACTTC. Translating gives CASSQREIRREQYF. Full variable domain (outside the CDR3, taken from reference TRBV11-1 and TRBJ2-7): EAEVAQSPRYKITEKSQAVAFWCDPISGHATLYWYRQILGQGPELLVQFQDESVVDDSQLPKDRFSAERLKGVDSTLKIQPAELGDSAMYLCASSQREIRREQYFGPGTRLTVT.

The CDR3 here is CASLSGQVGYSNQPQHF. In nucleotides, the CDR3 is TGTGCTAGTCTCTCGGGACAGGTGGGTTATAGCAATCAGCCCCAGCATTTT. The V call is TRBV12-5, the J call TRBJ1-5; 8 bases fit TRBD1. Germline V gene sequence: CDR1 LGHNT, CDR2 FRNRAP. The J segment lost 0 bases and the V segment lost 8 bases, leaving 12 bases of the junction unmatched. This CDR3 is built from 17 residues. Full variable domain (missing parts from reference TRBV12-5 and TRBJ1-5): DARVTQTPRHKVTEMGQEVTMRCQPILGHNTVFWYRQTMMQGLELLAYFRNRAPLDDSGMPKDRFSAEMPDATLATLKIQPSEPRDSAVYFCASLSGQVGYSNQPQHFGDGTRLSIL.

The V gene is TRBV28, the J gene TRBJ1-2, with 8 nucleotides matching TRBD1. Per germline, CDR1 MDHEN and CDR2 SYDVKM. The CDR3 sequence is 14 residues long. The V and J ends lost 2 bases and 6 bases, in that order; junction bases with no gene match: 5. CDR3 nucleotides: TGTGCCAGCAGTTTAACCGGACAGGGCGATGGCTACACCTTC. Protein: CASSLTGQGDGYTF.

The rearrangement links TRBV27 to TRBJ1-2, with 9 bases that match TRBD1. This CDR3 comprises 14 residues. CDR1 and CDR2 from the germline V gene are MNHEY and SMNVEV (reference sequence). V trimming: 5 bases; J trimming: 4 bases; junction bases outside the gene matches: 5. The CDR3 region is CASSPGTGPYGYTF. The CDR3, as DNA: TGTGCCAGCAGTCCCGGGACAGGGCCCTATGGCTACACCTTC.

This clone was detected only a few times. The gene calls are TRBV7-9 and TRBJ2-5; 8 bases fit TRBD2. This CDR3 contains 13 residues. The J segment lost 4 bases and the V segment lost 5 bases, leaving 3 bases of the junction unmatched. Germline loops: CDR1 SEHNR, CDR2 FQNEAQ (reference sequence). In DNA, the CDR3 is TGTGCCAGCAGCCTTAGCGGGGTAGAGACCCAGTACTTC. It yields the protein CASSLSGVETQYF. Complete variable domain (other parts from reference TRBV7-9 and TRBJ2-5): DTGVSQNPRHKITKRGQNVTFRCDPISEHNRLYWYRQTLGQGPEFLTYFQNEAQLEKSRLLSDRFSAERPKGSFSTLEIQRTEQGDSAMYLCASSLSGVETQYFGPGTRLLVL.

Of note for this clone: Other DNA sequences in the sample encode the same CDR3. Written as DNA, the CDR3 is TGTGCCAGCAGCTTGAGCGGGGGGGGAGATACGCAGTATTTT. Protein: CASSLSGGGDTQYF. This chain links TRBV7-9 with TRBJ2-3; 10 positions match TRBD2. The ends lost 3 bases at V and 5 bases at J; junction bases unmatched: 2. Looked up from germline, CDR1 is SEHNR and CDR2 is FQNEAQ (reference sequence). CDR3 size: 14 residues.

In nucleotides, the CDR3 is TGTGCCAGTAGTATGAACCGACAGGGTTCCTACGAGCAGTACTTC. This sequence encodes CASSMNRQGSYEQYF. This chain uses TRBV19 with TRBJ2-7; 7 bases are shared with TRBD1. The CDR3 covers 15 residues. The germline CDR1 and CDR2 sequences are LNHDA and SQIVND (reference sequence). The junction had 6 bases not matched to a gene; V was cut back by 3 bases and J by 1 base.

The chain carries TRBV6-2 or TRBV6-3 and TRBJ2-2; 10 positions agree with TRBD2. Germline values: CDR1 MNHEY, CDR2 SVGEGT. V trimming: 6 bases; J trimming: 4 bases; junction bases outside the gene matches: 5. This CDR3 has 15 amino acids. CDR3 loop: CASSWGLATTGELFF. CDR3 nucleotide sequence: TGTGCCAGCAGCTGGGGACTAGCGACCACCGGGGAGCTGTTTTTT.

The V and J genes are TRBV2 and TRBJ2-2; tentative D call: TRBD2 (5 bases). With 6 bases removed from V and 4 bases from J, the gap between germline ends came to 18 bases. Germline CDR1 is SNHLY and CDR2 is FYNNEI. This CDR3 contains 16 residues. The DNA for the CDR3 is TGTGCCAGCAGGGGAAATAGTGCTCGGGGCACCGGGGAGCTGTTTTTT. It specifies CASRGNSARGTGELFF.